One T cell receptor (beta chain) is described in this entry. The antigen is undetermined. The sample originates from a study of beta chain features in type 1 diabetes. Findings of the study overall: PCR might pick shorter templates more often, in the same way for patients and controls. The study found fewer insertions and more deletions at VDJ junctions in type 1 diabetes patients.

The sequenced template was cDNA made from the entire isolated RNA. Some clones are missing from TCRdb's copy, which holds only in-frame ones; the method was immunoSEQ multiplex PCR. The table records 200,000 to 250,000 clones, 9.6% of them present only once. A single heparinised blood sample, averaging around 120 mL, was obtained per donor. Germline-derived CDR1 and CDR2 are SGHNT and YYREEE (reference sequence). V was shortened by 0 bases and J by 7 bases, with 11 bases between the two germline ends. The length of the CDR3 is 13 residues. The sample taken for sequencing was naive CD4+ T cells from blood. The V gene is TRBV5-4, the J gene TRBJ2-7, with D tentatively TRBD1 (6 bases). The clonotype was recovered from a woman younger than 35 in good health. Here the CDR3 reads CASSLGGLGEQYF. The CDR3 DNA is TGTGCCAGCAGCTTGGGGGGGCTGGGTGAGCAGTACTTC.